The 24 T cell receptor beta chains reported below all come from one sample, sequenced in a study of shared clonotypes between healthy human individuals (dated by TCRdb to about 2020). The library was produced with the immunoSEQ multiplex PCR assay. This is the immuneACCESS table as TCRdb keeps it, with only in-frame sequences that have V and J called. A part of the clones is gone; compared with another copy, unresolved V genes explain less than half, and the rest is unexplained. In all, the sample holds hundreds of thousands of clones, and 70% to 80% of those were seen once. Of the sample, 12% falls within the top ten clones. Sequenced material: PBMCs. These receptors all stem from a woman between 40 and 50 years old in good health. Some clones in this sample may be carry-over from other donors' samples.

Only one count was recorded for this clone. Germline and junction disagree at one end, which may indicate a read error. The identical CDR3 is also encoded by other nucleotide sequences in the sample. The chain is built from TRBV30 and TRBJ1-2; 7 nucleotides agree with TRBD1. There are 14 residues in the CDR3. The germline V gene encodes CDR1 GTSNPN and CDR2 SVGIG (reference sequence). This CDR3 reads CAWTRQGDPYGYTF. In nucleotides, the CDR3 is TGCGCCTGGACCCGACAGGGAGATCCCTATGGCTACACCTTC.

This clone has more than one count but fewer than ten. The chain combines TRBV28 with TRBJ1-1; a weak D match, TRBD1 (5 bases). Germline loops: CDR1 MDHEN, CDR2 SYDVKM. Trimming shortened V by 1 base and J by 0 bases, and 9 bases separated the two germline ends. This CDR3 is built from 15 residues. CDR3 region: CASSLLPGMNTEAFF. The CDR3 nucleotides are TGTGCCAGCAGTTTATTGCCAGGGATGAACACTGAAGCTTTCTTT.

The sample holds one count of this clone. The chain uses TRBV27 and TRBJ2-7; 7 nucleotides line up with TRBD1. V gave up 8 bases and J gave up 3 bases; unmatched junction bases: 13. Germline-derived CDR1 and CDR2 are MNHEY and SMNVEV (reference sequence). There are 15 residues in the CDR3. The CDR3 reads CASYSPTGPYYEQYF. CDR3 coding DNA: TGTGCCAGCTATTCACCGACAGGGCCGTACTACGAGCAGTACTTC.

The rearrangement uses TRBV7-7 and TRBJ2-2; D is perhaps TRBD1 (5 bases). The CDR3 extends over 16 amino acids. Trimming left V 0 bases short and J 1 base short, with 9 bases between. From germline, CDR1 is SSHAT and CDR2 FNYEAQ (reference sequence). CDR3 region: CASSLAATGNTGELFF. CDR3 bases: TGTGCCAGCAGCTTAGCAGCTACAGGGAACACCGGGGAGCTGTTTTTT.

This clone was seen only a few times. The chain is built from TRBV5-6 and TRBJ1-5; 7 bases line up with TRBD1. Germline V gives CDR1 SGHDT, CDR2 YYEEEE. This CDR3 has 16 residues. V gave up 4 bases and J gave up 2 bases; unmatched junction bases: 9. CDR3 in amino acids: CASSLTGPEGNQPQHF. Here the CDR3 DNA reads TGTGCCAGCAGCCTGACAGGGCCAGAGGGCAATCAGCCCCAGCATTTT.

For this clone: Since a much larger clone is just one base distant, this may be a read error. The chain combines TRBV30 with TRBJ1-3, with D perhaps TRBD1 (5 bases). CDR1 is GTSNPN and CDR2 is SVGIG in the germline V gene (reference sequence). CDR3 length: 14 residues. CDR3 sequence reads: CAWAPGLRGNTINF. CDR3 sequence (DNA): TGTGCCTGGGCACCGGGACTCCGCGGAAACACCATAAATTTT.

As concerns this clone: A read error likely explains this, since a far larger clone differs by one base. The same CDR3 arises from other DNA sequences in this sample as well. The chain couples TRBV30 to TRBJ1-1, with TRBD1 as a possible D gene (5 bases). With 5 bases removed from V and 6 bases from J, the gap between germline ends came to 13 bases. This CDR3 region has 12 residues. The germline CDR1 and CDR2 sequences are GTSNPN and SVGIG (reference sequence). For the CDR3, the DNA is TGTGCCTGGGGCGAGGGGCGGTCTGAAGCTTTCTTT. This sequence encodes CAWGEGRSEAFF.

In this sample, this clone turned up many times. V and J are TRBV7-3 and TRBJ2-3; D may be TRBD2 (6 bases). Trimming cost V 6 bases and J 0 bases, with 7 bases left between them. The germline V gene has CDR1 SGHTA and CDR2 FQGTGA. The CDR3 consists of 13 residues. CDR3 nucleotide sequence: TGTGCCAGCAGGGGGACTAGCACAGATACGCAGTATTTT. It encodes CASRGTSTDTQYF.

The rearrangement joins TRBV6-5 to TRBJ1-2; D is unresolved. CDR1 and CDR2 from the germline V gene are MNHEY and SVGAGI. Trimming left V 2 bases short and J 3 bases short, with 7 bases between. This CDR3 spans 13 amino acids. Written as DNA, the CDR3 is TGTGCCAGCAGTTACAAGGTTGACTATGGCTACACCTTC. Amino acid sequence: CASSYKVDYGYTF.

The chain uses TRBV28 and TRBJ2-7; 10 nucleotides agree with TRBD1. CDR1 and CDR2 (germline): MDHEN, SYDVKM. The CDR3 covers 14 residues. With 5 bases clipped from V and 6 bases from J, the junction kept 7 bases outside the gene matches. As DNA, the CDR3 is TGTGCCAGCAGTATACGACAGGGGGCCCGCGAGCAGTACTTC. Translated: CASSIRQGAREQYF.

A single count supports this clone. A far bigger clonotype differs at one base, so this is likely a read error. The conserved phenylalanine or tryptophan is not found at the CDR3 terminus, so this likely reflects a read error. The genes are TRBV7-3 and TRBJ2-7; D unresolved. The CDR3 runs 13 residues. The V end was cut by 4 bases, the J end by 6 bases, with 13 bases between. Germline V CDR1 and CDR2: SGHTA, FQGTGA. The CDR3 loop is CASSSDSAGEQYY. CDR3 bases: TGTGCCAGCAGCTCCGACTCAGCAGGCGAGCAGTACTAC.

This rearrangement joins TRBV2 to TRBJ2-3; 15 bases are a match to TRBD2. Germline trimming cut 5 bases from V and 4 bases from J; bases unmatched to any gene: 7. The CDR3 length is 17 residues. Germline CDR1 reads SNHLY; CDR2 reads FYNNEI. The chain's CDR3 is CASSSGLAGGRADTQYF. The CDR3, as DNA: TGTGCCAGCAGTAGCGGACTAGCGGGAGGGAGGGCAGATACGCAGTATTTT.

The V call is TRBV7-2, the J call TRBJ2-3, with 7 bases aligning to TRBD1. J was trimmed by 6 bases and V by 5 bases; bases with no gene match: 5. In germline, CDR1 is SGHTA, CDR2 FQGNSA. The CDR3 spans 13 residues. The CDR3 sequence is CASSPTGVDTQYF. Here the CDR3 DNA reads TGTGCCAGCAGCCCCACAGGGGTGGATACGCAGTATTTT.

The V call is TRBV10-3, the J call TRBJ1-3, with TRBD1 identical over 11 bases. Losses at the gene ends were 10 bases for V and 4 bases for J; bases not matched to a gene: 6. Germline assignment: CDR1 ENHRY and CDR2 SYGVKD. The CDR3 extends over 14 amino acids. This CDR3 reads CATGTGGQGNTIYF. As DNA, the CDR3 is TGTGCCACCGGGACAGGGGGACAGGGAAACACCATATATTTT.

Worth noting for this clone: At one boundary the junction diverges from the germline segment, which might be a read error. The chain has TRBV7-2 and TRBJ2-7, with 8 bases fitting TRBD2. Germline V gene data show CDR1 as SGHTA and CDR2 as FQGNSA. The CDR3 covers 12 residues. CDR3 in amino acids: CVSGSPLYEQYF. In DNA, the CDR3 is TGCGTCAGCGGGAGCCCCCTATACGAGCAGTACTTC.

The rearrangement uses TRBV27 and TRBJ2-3, with D uncertain. The CDR3 length is 14 residues. Germline V CDR1 and CDR2: MNHEY, SMNVEV (reference sequence). V lost 4 bases and J lost 0, with 8 bases in between. The CDR3 nucleotides are TGTGCCAGCAGTTCCACCATAAGCACAGATACGCAGTATTTT. This codes for CASSSTISTDTQYF.

CDR3 coding DNA: TGTGCCAGCAGTGATCTAGCGGGAAAATACAATGAGCAGTTCTTC. Amino acid sequence: CASSDLAGKYNEQFF. The chain is built from TRBV6-1 and TRBJ2-1, with 9 bases matching TRBD2. V trimming: 3 bases; J trimming: 4 bases; junction bases outside the gene matches: 4. CDR3 length: 15 residues. Germline lookup yields CDR1 MNHNS and CDR2 SASEGT.

The V call is TRBV4-3, the J call TRBJ2-2; D is undetermined. Trimming stripped 0 bases from V and 4 bases from J, with 6 bases between. CDR1 and CDR2 from the germline V gene are LGHNA and YSLEER. This CDR3 is 14 amino acids long. The CDR3 nucleotides read TGCGCCAGCAGCCAAGATGGAACCACCGGGGAGCTGTTTTTT. It yields the protein CASSQDGTTGELFF.

This chain connects TRBV27 to TRBJ2-7; D gene uncertain. V shed 3 bases and J shed 5 bases, with 11 bases lying between them. Germline loops: CDR1 MNHEY, CDR2 SMNVEV (reference sequence). This CDR3 has 13 residues. CDR3 in amino acids: CASSFGRTHEQYF. The CDR3 region has the DNA TGTGCCAGCAGTTTCGGCAGGACCCACGAGCAGTACTTC.

In this sample, this clone turned up a few times. The rearrangement links TRBV7-3 to TRBJ1-5; D is possibly TRBD1 (5 bases). Germline CDR1 and CDR2: SGHTA and FQGTGA. V lost 0 bases to trimming and J lost 7 bases, with 10 bases between them. The CDR3 covers 14 residues. This CDR3 reads CASSLTGPGQPQHF. The CDR3 nucleotides are TGTGCCAGCAGCTTAACAGGACCAGGGCAGCCCCAGCATTTT. Supplemented by reference TRBV7-3 and TRBJ1-5, the full variable domain reads GAGVSQTPSNKVTEKGKYVELRCDPISGHTALYWYRQSLGQGPEFLIYFQGTGAADDSGLPNDRFFAVRPEGSVSTLKIQRTERGDSAVYLCASSLTGPGQPQHFGDGTRLSIL.

The chain is built from TRBV19 and TRBJ2-2, with TRBD1 as a possible D gene (5 bases). The CDR3 length is 13 residues. With 7 bases removed from V and 1 base from J, the gap between germline ends came to 7 bases. Germline assignment: CDR1 LNHDA and CDR2 SQIVND (reference sequence). DNA for the CDR3: TGTGCCAGTAAAACAGGGAACACCGGGGAGCTGTTTTTT. Protein product: CASKTGNTGELFF.

This chain uses TRBV19 with TRBJ2-2; D gene ambiguous. This CDR3 has 17 amino acids. V shed 2 bases and J shed 0 bases, with 13 bases lying between them. The germline V gene has CDR1 LNHDA and CDR2 SQIVND (reference sequence). The chain's CDR3 is CASSILGYNANTGELFF. The CDR3 region has the DNA TGTGCCAGTAGTATACTAGGGTATAACGCGAACACCGGGGAGCTGTTTTTT.

This clone has only one observation. The rearrangement links TRBV7-2 to TRBJ2-7; 7 nucleotides match TRBD1. This CDR3 region has 15 residues. Germline V gives CDR1 SGHTA, CDR2 FQGNSA. After removal of 1 base from V and 3 bases from J, the junction contained 6 bases not matched to a gene. DNA for the CDR3: TGTGCCAGCAGCTTAGGGACAGGCCCCTTCTACGAGCAGTACTTC. Translating gives CASSLGTGPFYEQYF.

This chain connects TRBV5-1 to TRBJ1-5; D possibly corresponds to TRBD1 (5 bases). Germline lookup yields CDR1 SGHRS and CDR2 YFSETQ. Trimming took 3 bases from V and 5 from J, leaving 12 bases between them. The CDR3 runs 14 residues. The CDR3 region is CASSWGGSDQPQHF. The DNA for the CDR3 is TGCGCCAGCAGCTGGGGGGGATCCGATCAGCCCCAGCATTTT. The full variable domain, its missing parts supplied by reference TRBV5-1 and TRBJ1-5, is KAGVTQTPRYLIKTRGQQVTLSCSPISGHRSVSWYQQTPGQGLQFLFEYFSETQRNKGNFPGRFSGRQFSNSRSEMNVSTLELGDSALYLCASSWGGSDQPQHFGDGTRLSIL.